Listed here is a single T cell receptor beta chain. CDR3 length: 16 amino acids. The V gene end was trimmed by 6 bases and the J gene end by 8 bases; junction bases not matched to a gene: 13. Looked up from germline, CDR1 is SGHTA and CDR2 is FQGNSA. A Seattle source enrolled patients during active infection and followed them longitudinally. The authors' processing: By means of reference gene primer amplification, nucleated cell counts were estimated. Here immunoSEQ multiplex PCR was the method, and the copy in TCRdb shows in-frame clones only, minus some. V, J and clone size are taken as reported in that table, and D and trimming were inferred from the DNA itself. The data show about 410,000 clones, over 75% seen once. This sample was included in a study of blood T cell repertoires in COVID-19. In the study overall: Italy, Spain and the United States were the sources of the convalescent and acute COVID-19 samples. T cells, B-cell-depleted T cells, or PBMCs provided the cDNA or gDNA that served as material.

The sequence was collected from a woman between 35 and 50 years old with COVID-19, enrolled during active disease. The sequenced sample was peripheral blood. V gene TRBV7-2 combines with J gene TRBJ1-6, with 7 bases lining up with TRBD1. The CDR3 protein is CASSRKGASSDSPLHF. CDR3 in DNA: TGTGCCAGCAGTCGCAAGGGGGCGTCGTCAGATTCACCCCTCCACTTT.